The present T cell receptor (beta chain) was sequenced within a study of shared clonotypes between healthy human individuals. Whole-study findings and limits: When compared with the clonotypes that were shared by all four sorted-subset donors, the non-shared clonotypes turned out to have lower generation probabilities.

The CDR3 consists of 16 residues. Genomic DNA per cell subset filled all wells of several immunoSEQ plates. Sequencing used immunoSEQ multiplex PCR; TCRdb keeps in-frame clones, though not all of them. Among hundreds of thousands of clones listed, about 96% were seen once. As concerns this clone: What it binds is not known.

Naive CD8 cells comprised CD45RO-negative, CCR7-positively selected cells, excluding terminally differentiated effector memory CD45RA+ cells. The gene calls are TRBV1 and TRBJ2-3; TRBD2, the table's D call, was not compared with the DNA. TRBV1 is tagged as a pseudogene. The receptor comes from a man between 25 and 39 years old in good health. Sequenced: naive CD8+ T cells sorted from blood. Here the CDR3 DNA reads TGCACCAGCAACACCGACTGGCGGGAGTTACCAGATACGCAGTATTTT. Protein product: CTSNTDWRELPDTQYF.